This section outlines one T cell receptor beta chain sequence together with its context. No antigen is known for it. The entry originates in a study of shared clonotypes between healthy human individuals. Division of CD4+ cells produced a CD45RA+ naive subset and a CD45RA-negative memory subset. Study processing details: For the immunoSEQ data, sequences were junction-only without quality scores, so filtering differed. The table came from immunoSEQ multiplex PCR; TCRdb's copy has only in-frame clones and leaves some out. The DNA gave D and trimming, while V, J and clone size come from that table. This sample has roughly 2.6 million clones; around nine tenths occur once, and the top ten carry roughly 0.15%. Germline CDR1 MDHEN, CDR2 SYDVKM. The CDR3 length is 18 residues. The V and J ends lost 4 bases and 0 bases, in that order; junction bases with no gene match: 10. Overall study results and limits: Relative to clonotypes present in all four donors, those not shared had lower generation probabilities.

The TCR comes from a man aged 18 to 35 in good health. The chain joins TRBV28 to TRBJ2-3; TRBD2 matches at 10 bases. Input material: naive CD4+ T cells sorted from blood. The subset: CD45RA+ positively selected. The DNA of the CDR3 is TGTGCCAGCAGTTCCTTCTGGACTAGCGGAACTAGCACAGATACGCAGTATTTT. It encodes CASSSFWTSGTSTDTQYF.